The 28 T cell receptor beta chains below come from one sample, sequenced in a study of T cell changes during pregnancy in multiple sclerosis. Sequencing was performed with immunoSEQ multiplex PCR; in TCRdb, only in-frame clones are kept and a portion is missing. The sample gives about 36,000 clones, 91% of which show up once; 0.47% is in the top ten. The sample was CD4+ T cells from peripheral blood mononuclear cells, taken in the second trimester of pregnancy. These receptors were obtained from a female donor in good health, enrolled as a control in a pregnancy study.

This chain links TRBV10-3 with TRBJ1-2; tentative D call: TRBD1 (5 bases). Trimming shortened V by 3 bases and J by 5 bases, and 22 bases separated the two germline ends. Germline assignment: CDR1 ENHRY and CDR2 SYGVKD. The CDR3 extends over 17 amino acids. CDR3: CAISDPGFPWGGYGYTF. Here the CDR3 DNA reads TGTGCCATCAGTGACCCAGGGTTTCCGTGGGGGGGATATGGCTACACCTTC.

This chain links TRBV12-5 with TRBJ2-4; possible D gene TRBD2, 6 bases. Germline CDR1 and CDR2: LGHNT and FRNRAP. The CDR3 runs 20 residues. The V end lost 0 bases, the J end lost 0 bases, and 21 bases lay between the germline ends. The DNA for the CDR3 is TGTGCTAGTGGTTTGGTTATTGGGAGGAGAGACTCGCTAGCCAAAAACATTCAGTACTTC. This sequence encodes CASGLVIGRRDSLAKNIQYF.

This clone showed up just once. This chain uses TRBV29-1 with TRBJ1-2; D is perhaps TRBD1 (6 bases). The CDR3 runs 12 residues. Germline V gene lookup returns CDR1 SQVTM and CDR2 ANQGSEA. Trimming stripped 4 bases from V and 5 bases from J, with 11 bases between. Here the CDR3 DNA reads TGCAGCGTTGTAGGGCAGGGGTATGGCTACACCTTC. Translation: CSVVGQGYGYTF.

This clone occurred once. The chain links TRBV29-1 to TRBJ2-7, with D possibly matching TRBD1 (6 bases). The CDR3 is 12 amino acids. V was cut by 7 bases and J by 1 base, with 11 bases left in between. Germline V lookup: CDR1 SQVTM, CDR2 ANQGSEA. The CDR3, as DNA: TGCAGCGCGGGACATTGGTCCTACGAGCAGTACTTC. This codes for CSAGHWSYEQYF.

This chain connects TRBV4-2 to TRBJ1-5, with 9 bases fitting TRBD1. Unmatched junction bases numbered 10, after V lost 3 bases and J lost 7 bases. Germline V gene sequence: CDR1 LGHNA, CDR2 YNFKEQ. The CDR3 covers 16 residues. The CDR3 spells CASSQLTGGSLQPQHF. For the CDR3, the DNA is TGTGCCAGCAGCCAGCTAACAGGGGGCAGTTTGCAGCCCCAGCATTTT.

This rearrangement joins TRBV11-1 to TRBJ2-1; D is perhaps TRBD1 (6 bases). V lost 1 base and J 2 bases, leaving 12 bases between the germline ends. The CDR3 consists of 16 residues. Looked up from germline, CDR1 is SGHAT and CDR2 is FQDESV (reference sequence). The CDR3: CASSLGRTATYNEQFF. The CDR3 DNA reads as TGTGCCAGCAGCTTAGGGAGGACAGCTACCTACAATGAGCAGTTCTTC.

V is TRBV5-1 and J is TRBJ2-1; tentatively, D is TRBD2 (5 bases). The CDR3 has 16 amino acids. Germline V gene sequence: CDR1 SGHRS, CDR2 YFSETQ. Between the trimmed V and J ends, which lost 1 base and 8 bases, there was a span of 19 bases. The CDR3: CASSLLAGRHRDEQFF. In DNA, the CDR3 is TGCGCCAGCAGCTTGCTAGCAGGCCGACATCGGGATGAGCAGTTCTTC.

The table lists this clone with a few counts. The J gene is TRBJ2-7, the V gene TRBV19, with 9 bases identical to TRBD1. V gave up 10 bases and J gave up 0 bases; unmatched junction bases: 10. CDR3 length: 15 amino acids. The germline CDR1 and CDR2 sequences are LNHDA and SQIVND (reference sequence). The CDR3 DNA reads as TGTGCCACCACAATCGGGACAGGGAGCTCCTACGAGCAGTACTTC. It encodes CATTIGTGSSYEQYF.

The CDR3 loop reads CATSGQGYSNQPQHF. CDR3 bases: TGTGCCACCAGCGGGCAGGGTTATAGCAATCAGCCCCAGCATTTT. The chain carries TRBV15 and TRBJ1-5; a weak D match, TRBD1 (5 bases). Germline V gene lookup returns CDR1 LNHNV and CDR2 YYDKDF (reference sequence). Trimming left V 5 bases short and J 0 bases short, with 11 bases between. The CDR3 spans 15 residues.

The chain recombines TRBV5-1 with TRBJ2-2; 10 nucleotides align to TRBD2. CDR1 is SGHRS and CDR2 is YFSETQ in the germline V gene. The CDR3 sequence is 16 residues long. V shed 4 bases, J shed 1 base, and the junction held 4 bases outside the gene matches. CDR3 nucleotide sequence: TGCGCCAGCAGCCACAGGACTAGCGGGAACACCGGGGAGCTGTTTTTT. Protein sequence: CASSHRTSGNTGELFF.

The chain carries TRBV10-1 and TRBJ2-1; no clear D gene. Trimming removed 5 bases from V and 9 bases from J, with 8 bases in between. Germline lookup yields CDR1 WNHNN and CDR2 SYGVQD (reference sequence). The CDR3 is 11 amino acids. The CDR3 DNA is TGCGCCAGCAGTTCTCTCGGTGAGCAGTTCTTC. Amino acids: CASSSLGEQFF.

The V call is TRBV5-4, the J call TRBJ1-6; D perhaps matches TRBD1 (6 bases). The CDR3 is made up of 15 amino acids. CDR1 is SGHNT, CDR2 YYREEE, per germline (reference sequence). V lost 4 bases and J lost 5, with 13 bases in between. Here the CDR3 reads CASSPQGGNNSPLHF. The DNA for the CDR3 is TGTGCCAGCAGCCCACAGGGAGGGAATAATTCACCCCTCCACTTT. The variable domain in full, completed from reference TRBV5-4 and TRBJ1-6, reads ETGVTQSPTHLIKTRGQQVTLRCSSQSGHNTVSWYQQALGQGPQFIFQYYREEENGRGNFPPRFSGLQFPNYSSELNVNALELDDSALYLCASSPQGGNNSPLHFGNGTRLTVT.

The genes are TRBV11-1 and TRBJ2-5; 7 bases match TRBD2. Germline values: CDR1 SGHAT, CDR2 FQDESV (reference sequence). V shed 5 bases, J shed 5 bases, and the junction held 23 bases outside the gene matches. The CDR3 is 19 residues long. CDR3 amino acids: CASSAPGGEGRVLGETQYF. Written as DNA, the CDR3 is TGTGCCAGCAGCGCACCAGGTGGGGAGGGCCGTGTCTTGGGGGAGACCCAGTACTTC.

Turning to this clone: It is likely a read error, because the conserved phenylalanine at the end of the CDR3 is missing. The DNA is left out, because the CDR3 cannot be placed on it with certainty; the CDR3 is given as TCRdb lists it. The genes are TRBV6-1 and TRBJ1-1; the tabulated D call, TRBD1, remains unverified against the DNA. Germline CDR1 is MNHNS and CDR2 is SASEGT. 12 amino acids form the CDR3, both terminal residues included. The chain's CDR3 is CASNEPTPTGRL.

V usage is TRBV6-1 and J usage is TRBJ2-3, with 9 bases lining up with TRBD2. The germline gives CDR1 MNHNS, CDR2 SASEGT. The CDR3 length is 14 residues. With V trimmed by 8 bases and J by 1 base, 4 bases remained unmatched. CDR3 residues: CASVSSGGTDTQYF. The CDR3 DNA reads as TGTGCCAGCGTCTCTAGCGGGGGCACAGATACGCAGTATTTT.

The J gene is TRBJ2-7, the V gene TRBV4-2; perhaps TRBD1 as D (6 bases). CDR3 length: 13 residues. V lost 4 bases and J lost 3, with 10 bases in between. Germline assignment: CDR1 LGHNA and CDR2 YNFKEQ. The CDR3 spells CASSREGDYEQYF. The DNA for the CDR3 is TGTGCCAGCAGCCGTGAGGGGGACTACGAGCAGTACTTC.

This clone was detected once. With a much larger clone just one base away, this may be a read error. Other DNA sequences in this specimen translate into the identical CDR3. The J gene is TRBJ2-1, the V gene TRBV19, with 7 bases that match TRBD1. CDR3 length equals 15 residues. Germline V lookup: CDR1 LNHDA, CDR2 SQIVND (reference sequence). V lost 7 bases, J lost 0 bases, and 6 bases stayed unmatched. CDR3 loop: CASTPDRSSYNEQFF. The CDR3 DNA sequence: TGTGCCAGTACCCCGGACAGGAGCTCCTACAATGAGCAGTTCTTC.

The chain joins TRBV7-8 to TRBJ2-7; 7 bases map to TRBD2. The CDR3 has 18 amino acids. Germline loops: CDR1 SGHVS, CDR2 FQNEAQ. V dropped 8 bases and J dropped 2; count of bases not matched to a gene: 21. The CDR3 spells CASGREALGALGAYEQYF. The CDR3 DNA reads as TGTGCCAGCGGTCGGGAGGCCCTAGGGGCACTTGGGGCCTACGAGCAGTACTTC.

The rearrangement joins TRBV6-1 to TRBJ2-4; weak D call: TRBD1 (6 bases). The CDR3 covers 13 residues. Germline lookup yields CDR1 MNHNS and CDR2 SASEGT. V lost 6 bases and J 9 bases, leaving 15 bases between the germline ends. The CDR3 DNA reads TGTGCCAGCAGCAACAGGGAGTTCGGCATTCAGTACTTC. Protein: CASSNREFGIQYF.

The gene calls are TRBV5-1 and TRBJ1-1; D remains unclear. The CDR3 has 14 amino acids. Trimming shortened V by 0 bases and J by 2 bases, and 8 bases separated the two germline ends. CDR1 is SGHRS and CDR2 is YFSETQ in the germline V gene. In nucleotides, the CDR3 is TGCGCCAGCAGCTTGGCAAACATAAACACTGAAGCTTTCTTT. It codes for CASSLANINTEAFF.

CDR3 in DNA: TGTGCCAGCTCACCAAGGGGGTTAGAAAGGAAAAACTACGAGCAGTACTTC. This codes for CASSPRGLERKNYEQYF. The chain links TRBV18 to TRBJ2-7, with a possible D match to TRBD1 (6 bases). Per the germline V gene, CDR1 is KGHSH and CDR2 is LQKENI. The CDR3 spans 17 residues. The V gene lost 2 bases and the J gene lost 3 bases, with 20 bases spanning the gap.

This chain links TRBV10-3 with TRBJ1-2; D remains unclear. The germline V gene encodes CDR1 ENHRY and CDR2 SYGVKD. Trimming pared 2 bases from V and 4 bases from J, leaving 8 bases between. There are 13 residues in the CDR3. In nucleotides, the CDR3 is TGTGCCATCAGTGAGACATACAGCTATGGCTACACCTTC. The encoded protein is CAISETYSYGYTF.

This rearrangement joins TRBV7-9 to TRBJ1-6; D possibly corresponds to TRBD1 (6 bases). The V end lost 1 base, the J end lost 9 bases, and 13 bases lay between the germline ends. The CDR3 is 15 residues long. The germline V gene encodes CDR1 SEHNR and CDR2 FQNEAQ (reference sequence). CDR3 sequence (DNA): TGTGCCAGCAGCTTAGGGAACAGGGCAGGTTCACCCCTCCACTTT. Translated: CASSLGNRAGSPLHF.

The chain links TRBV30 to TRBJ2-3; 8 nucleotides match TRBD2. J was trimmed by 6 bases and V by 2 bases; bases with no gene match: 10. The CDR3 is made up of 15 amino acids. Germline V gene lookup returns CDR1 GTSNPN and CDR2 SVGIG (reference sequence). The CDR3 loop is CAWSPAGTRKDTQYF. For the CDR3, the DNA is TGTGCCTGGAGTCCTGCCGGGACTAGGAAGGATACGCAGTATTTT.

This clone was counted a single time. The chain has TRBV18 and TRBJ1-1; 7 bases align to TRBD1. V dropped 6 bases and J dropped 4; count of bases not matched to a gene: 5. Germline values: CDR1 KGHSH, CDR2 LQKENI. This CDR3 is built from 13 residues. The CDR3 reads CASSPQGGTEAFF. CDR3 coding DNA: TGTGCCAGCTCTCCTCAGGGGGGCACTGAAGCTTTCTTT.

This sequence joins TRBV6-1 and TRBJ2-7; TRBD1 is a possible D gene (5 bases). Trimming took off 6 bases at V and 6 bases at J, with 12 bases between the two ends. The germline V gene has CDR1 MNHNS and CDR2 SASEGT. The CDR3 covers 12 residues. CDR3 nucleotides: TGTGCCAGCAGCACAGCAGGGTTCGAGCAGTACTTC. Encoded protein: CASSTAGFEQYF.

The V and J genes are TRBV5-1 and TRBJ1-1; D is uncertain. The CDR3 spans 13 residues. Germline CDR1 is SGHRS and CDR2 is YFSETQ. Trimming removed 0 bases at V and 1 base at J, with 4 bases between. The chain's CDR3 is CASSLAGNTEAFF. CDR3 bases: TGCGCCAGCAGCTTGGCAGGGAACACTGAAGCTTTCTTT. The whole variable domain, filled in from reference TRBV5-1 and TRBJ1-1, reads KAGVTQTPRYLIKTRGQQVTLSCSPISGHRSVSWYQQTPGQGLQFLFEYFSETQRNKGNFPGRFSGRQFSNSRSEMNVSTLELGDSALYLCASSLAGNTEAFFGQGTRLTVV.

This clone has just one count. This chain joins TRBV27 and TRBJ1-2; TRBD1 agrees at 10 bases. After removal of 5 bases from V and 6 bases from J, the junction contained 0 bases not matched to a gene. The length of the CDR3 is 12 residues. Germline CDR1 reads MNHEY; CDR2 reads SMNVEV (reference sequence). The CDR3 sequence is CASSGTGDGYTF. CDR3 nucleotides: TGTGCCAGCAGTGGGACAGGGGATGGCTACACCTTC.